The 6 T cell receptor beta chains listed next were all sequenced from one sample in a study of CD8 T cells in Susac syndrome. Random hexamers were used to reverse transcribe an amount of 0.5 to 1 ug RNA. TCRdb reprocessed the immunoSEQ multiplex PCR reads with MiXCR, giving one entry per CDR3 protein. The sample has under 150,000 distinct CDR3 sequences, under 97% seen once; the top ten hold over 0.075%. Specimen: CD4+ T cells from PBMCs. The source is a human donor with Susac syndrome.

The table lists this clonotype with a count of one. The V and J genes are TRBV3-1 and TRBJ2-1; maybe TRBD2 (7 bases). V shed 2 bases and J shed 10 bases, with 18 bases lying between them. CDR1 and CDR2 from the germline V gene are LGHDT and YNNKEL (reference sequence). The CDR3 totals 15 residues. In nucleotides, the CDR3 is TGTGCCAGCAGCCAAAGTGGGGGGGCCGCCGGAGAGCAGTTCTTC. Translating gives CASSQSGGAAGEQFF.

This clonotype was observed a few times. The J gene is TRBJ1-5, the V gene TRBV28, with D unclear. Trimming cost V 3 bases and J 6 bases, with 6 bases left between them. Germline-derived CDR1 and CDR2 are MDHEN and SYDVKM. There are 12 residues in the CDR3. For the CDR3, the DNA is TGTGCCAGCAGTTTGGTGGGTCAGCCCCAGCATTTT. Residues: CASSLVGQPQHF. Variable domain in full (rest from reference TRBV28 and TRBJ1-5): DVKVTQSSRYLVKRTGEKVFLECVQDMDHENMFWYRQDPGLGLRLIYFSYDVKMKEKGDIPEGYSVSREKKERFSLILESASTNQTSMYLCASSLVGQPQHFGDGTRLSIL.

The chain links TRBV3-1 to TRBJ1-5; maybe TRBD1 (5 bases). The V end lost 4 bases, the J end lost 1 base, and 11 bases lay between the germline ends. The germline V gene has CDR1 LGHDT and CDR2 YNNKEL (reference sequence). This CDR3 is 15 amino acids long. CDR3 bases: TGTGCCAGCAGCCCCGGGACTGGGAGCAATCAGCCCCAGCATTTT. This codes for CASSPGTGSNQPQHF.

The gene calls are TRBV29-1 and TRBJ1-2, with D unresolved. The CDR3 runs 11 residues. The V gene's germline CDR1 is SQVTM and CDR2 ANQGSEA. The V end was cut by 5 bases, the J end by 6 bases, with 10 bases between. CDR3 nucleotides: TGCAGCGTTCTGGGTGGTAATGGCTACACCTTC. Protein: CSVLGGNGYTF. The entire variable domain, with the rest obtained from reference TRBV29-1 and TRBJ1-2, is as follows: SAVISQKPSRDICQRGTSLTIQCQVDSQVTMMFWYRQQPGQSLTLIATANQGSEATYESGFVIDKFPISRPNLTFSTLTVSNMSPEDSSIYLCSVLGGNGYTFGSGTRLTVV.

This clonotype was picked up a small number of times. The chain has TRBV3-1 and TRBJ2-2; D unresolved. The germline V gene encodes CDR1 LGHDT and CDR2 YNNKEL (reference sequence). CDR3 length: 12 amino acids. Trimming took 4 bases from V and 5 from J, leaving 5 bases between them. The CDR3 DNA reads TGTGCCAGCAGCCGACGTACCGGGGAGCTGTTTTTT. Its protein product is CASSRRTGELFF. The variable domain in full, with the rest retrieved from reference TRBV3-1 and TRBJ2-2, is DTAVSQTPKYLVTQMGNDKSIKCEQNLGHDTMYWYKQDSKKFLKIMFSYNNKELIINETVPNRFSPKSPDKAHLNLHINSLELGDSAVYFCASSRRTGELFFGEGSRLTVL.

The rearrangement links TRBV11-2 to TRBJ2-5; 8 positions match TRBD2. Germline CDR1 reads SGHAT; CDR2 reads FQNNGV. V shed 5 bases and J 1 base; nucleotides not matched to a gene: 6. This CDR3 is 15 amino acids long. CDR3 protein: CASSPGGAVQETQYF. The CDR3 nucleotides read TGTGCCAGCAGCCCCGGGGGGGCCGTCCAAGAGACCCAGTACTTC.